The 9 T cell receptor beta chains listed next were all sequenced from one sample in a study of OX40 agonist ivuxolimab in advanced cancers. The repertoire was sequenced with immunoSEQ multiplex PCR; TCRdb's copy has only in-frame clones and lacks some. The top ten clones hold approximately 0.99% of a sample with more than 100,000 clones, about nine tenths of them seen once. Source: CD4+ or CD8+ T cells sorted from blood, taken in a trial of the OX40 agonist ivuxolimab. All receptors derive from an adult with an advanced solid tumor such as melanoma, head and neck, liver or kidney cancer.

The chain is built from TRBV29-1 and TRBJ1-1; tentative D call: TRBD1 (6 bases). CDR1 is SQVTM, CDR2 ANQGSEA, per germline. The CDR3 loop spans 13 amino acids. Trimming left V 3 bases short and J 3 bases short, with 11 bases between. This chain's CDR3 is CSVERGVHTEAFF. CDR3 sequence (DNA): TGCAGCGTTGAGAGGGGGGTGCACACTGAAGCTTTCTTT. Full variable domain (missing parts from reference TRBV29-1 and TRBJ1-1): SAVISQKPSRDICQRGTSLTIQCQVDSQVTMMFWYRQQPGQSLTLIATANQGSEATYESGFVIDKFPISRPNLTFSTLTVSNMSPEDSSIYLCSVERGVHTEAFFGQGTRLTVV.

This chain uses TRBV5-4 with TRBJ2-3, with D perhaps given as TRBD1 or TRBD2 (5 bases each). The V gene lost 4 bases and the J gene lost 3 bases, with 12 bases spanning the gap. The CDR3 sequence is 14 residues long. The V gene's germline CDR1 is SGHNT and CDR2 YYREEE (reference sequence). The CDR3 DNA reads TGTGCCAGCAGCGTGACTAAGGGGACAGATACGCAGTATTTT. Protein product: CASSVTKGTDTQYF.

The CDR3: CASSYLTRGEQFF. CDR3 DNA sequence: TGTGCCAGCAGTTACCTGACTAGGGGTGAGCAGTTCTTC. This chain connects TRBV6-5 to TRBJ2-1; D possibly corresponds to TRBD2 (6 bases). Germline V gene lookup returns CDR1 MNHEY and CDR2 SVGAGI. With 2 bases removed from V and 9 bases from J, the gap between germline ends came to 11 bases. This CDR3 comprises 13 residues.

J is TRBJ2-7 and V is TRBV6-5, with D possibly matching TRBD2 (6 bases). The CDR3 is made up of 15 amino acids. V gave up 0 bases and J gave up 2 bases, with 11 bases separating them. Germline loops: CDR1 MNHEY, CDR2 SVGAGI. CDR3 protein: CASSYSMAGTYEQYF. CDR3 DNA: TGTGCCAGCAGTTACTCGATGGCGGGAACCTACGAGCAGTACTTC.

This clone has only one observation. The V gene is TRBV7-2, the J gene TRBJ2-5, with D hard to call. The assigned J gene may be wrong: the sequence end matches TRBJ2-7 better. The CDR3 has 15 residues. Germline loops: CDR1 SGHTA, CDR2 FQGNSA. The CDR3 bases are TGTGCCAGCAGCTTAAGTAGGACCATCTCCTACGAGCAGTACTTC. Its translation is CASSLSRTISYEQYF.

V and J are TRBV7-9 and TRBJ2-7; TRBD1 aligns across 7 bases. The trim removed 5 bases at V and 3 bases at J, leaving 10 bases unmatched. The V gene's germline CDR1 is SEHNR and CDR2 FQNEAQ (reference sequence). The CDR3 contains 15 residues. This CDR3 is CASSPGTVPLYEQYF. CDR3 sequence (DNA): TGTGCCAGCAGCCCGGGGACAGTCCCCCTCTACGAGCAGTACTTC.

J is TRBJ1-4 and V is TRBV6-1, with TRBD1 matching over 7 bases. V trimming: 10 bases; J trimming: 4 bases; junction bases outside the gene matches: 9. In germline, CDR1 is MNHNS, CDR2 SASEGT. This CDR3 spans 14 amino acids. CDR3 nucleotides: TGTGCCACCTGCCGGGACAGTCTTAATGAAAAACTGTTTTTT. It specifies CATCRDSLNEKLFF.

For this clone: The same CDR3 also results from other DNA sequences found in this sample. The CDR3 nucleotides are TGTGCCAGCAGCTTAAACCCCGGGGGCACTGAAGCTTTCTTT. It yields the protein CASSLNPGGTEAFF. The chain joins TRBV7-3 to TRBJ1-1; D possibly corresponds to TRBD1 (5 bases). There are 14 residues in the CDR3. Germline loops: CDR1 SGHTA, CDR2 FQGTGA. Deletions cut 1 base from V and 4 bases from J, with 10 bases between.

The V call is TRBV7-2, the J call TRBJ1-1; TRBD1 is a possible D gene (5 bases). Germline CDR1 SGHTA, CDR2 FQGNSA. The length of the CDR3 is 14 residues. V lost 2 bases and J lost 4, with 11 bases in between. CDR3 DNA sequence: TGTGCCAGCAGCTTATCGGGGCGCTCCACTGAAGCTTTCTTT. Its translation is CASSLSGRSTEAFF.